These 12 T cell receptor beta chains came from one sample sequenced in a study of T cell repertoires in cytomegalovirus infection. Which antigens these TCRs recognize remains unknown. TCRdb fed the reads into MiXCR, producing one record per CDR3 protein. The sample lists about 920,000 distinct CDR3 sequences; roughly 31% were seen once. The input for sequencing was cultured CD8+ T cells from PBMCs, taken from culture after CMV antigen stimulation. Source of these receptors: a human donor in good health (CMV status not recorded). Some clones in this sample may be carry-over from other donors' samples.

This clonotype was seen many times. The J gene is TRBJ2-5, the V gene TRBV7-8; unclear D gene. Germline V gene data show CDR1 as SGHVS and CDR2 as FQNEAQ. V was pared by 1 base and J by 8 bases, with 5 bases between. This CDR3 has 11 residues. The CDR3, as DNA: TGTGCCAGCAGCTTAGTTGGTACCCAGTACTTC. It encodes CASSLVGTQYF.

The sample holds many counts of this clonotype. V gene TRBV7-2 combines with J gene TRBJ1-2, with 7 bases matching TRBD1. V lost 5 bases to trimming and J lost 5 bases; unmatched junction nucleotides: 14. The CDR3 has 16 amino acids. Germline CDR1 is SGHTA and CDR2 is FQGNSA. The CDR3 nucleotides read TGTGCCAGCAGCCTTAACCCATTGACAGGGCTGTATGGCTACACCTTC. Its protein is CASSLNPLTGLYGYTF.

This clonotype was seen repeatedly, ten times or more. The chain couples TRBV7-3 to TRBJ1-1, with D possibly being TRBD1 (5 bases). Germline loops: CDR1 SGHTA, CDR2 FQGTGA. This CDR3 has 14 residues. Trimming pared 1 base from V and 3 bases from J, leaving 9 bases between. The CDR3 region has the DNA TGTGCCAGCAGCTTAAGGCCCAGGGACACTGAAGCTTTCTTT. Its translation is CASSLRPRDTEAFF.

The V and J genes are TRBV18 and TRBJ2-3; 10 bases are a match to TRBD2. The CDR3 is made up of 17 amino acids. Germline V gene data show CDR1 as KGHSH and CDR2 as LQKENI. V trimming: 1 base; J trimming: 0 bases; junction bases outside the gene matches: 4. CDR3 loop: CASSPRSGGASTDTQYF. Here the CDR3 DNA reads TGTGCCAGCTCACCACGAAGCGGGGGGGCCAGCACAGATACGCAGTATTTT. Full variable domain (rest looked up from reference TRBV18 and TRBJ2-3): NAGVMQNPRHLVRRRGQEARLRCSPMKGHSHVYWYRQLPEEGLKFMVYLQKENIIDESGMPKERFSAEFPKEGPSILRIQQVVRGDSAAYFCASSPRSGGASTDTQYFGPGTRLTVL.

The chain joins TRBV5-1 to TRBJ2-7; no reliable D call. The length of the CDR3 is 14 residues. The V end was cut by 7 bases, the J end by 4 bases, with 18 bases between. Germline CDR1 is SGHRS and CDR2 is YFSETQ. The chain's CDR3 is CASAHTRYPYEQYF. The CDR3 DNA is TGCGCCAGCGCCCACACCCGGTATCCGTACGAGCAGTACTTC.

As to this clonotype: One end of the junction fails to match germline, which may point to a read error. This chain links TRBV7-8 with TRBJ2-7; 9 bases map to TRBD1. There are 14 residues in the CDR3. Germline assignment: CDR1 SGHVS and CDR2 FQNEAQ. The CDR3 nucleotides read TGTGCCAGCAACTTAGCGACAGGGGGTAGGGAGCAGTACTTC. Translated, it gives CASNLATGGREQYF.

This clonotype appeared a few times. This CDR3 is CASSPSGGLTQPQHF. In nucleotides, the CDR3 is TGTGCCAGCAGTCCATCGGGGGGGCTGACTCAGCCCCAGCATTTT. The V and J genes are TRBV27 and TRBJ1-5, with a possible D match to TRBD1 (6 bases). Germline values: CDR1 MNHEY, CDR2 SMNVEV (reference sequence). Trimming cost V 5 bases and J 6 bases, with 17 bases left between them. This CDR3 comprises 15 residues.

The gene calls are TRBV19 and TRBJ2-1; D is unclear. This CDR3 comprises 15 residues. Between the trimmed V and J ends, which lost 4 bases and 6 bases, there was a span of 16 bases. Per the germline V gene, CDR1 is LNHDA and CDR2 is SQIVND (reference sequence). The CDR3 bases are TGTGCCAGTAGTACTAGGTCAGTCTATCCCAATGAGCAGTTCTTC. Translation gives CASSTRSVYPNEQFF.

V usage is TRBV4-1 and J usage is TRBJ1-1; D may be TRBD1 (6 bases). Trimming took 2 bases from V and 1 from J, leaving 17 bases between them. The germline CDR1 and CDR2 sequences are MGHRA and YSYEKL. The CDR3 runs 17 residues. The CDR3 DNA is TGCGCCAGCAGCCAATTCGCAAGGGGGGGGCCGAACACTGAAGCTTTCTTT. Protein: CASSQFARGGPNTEAFF.

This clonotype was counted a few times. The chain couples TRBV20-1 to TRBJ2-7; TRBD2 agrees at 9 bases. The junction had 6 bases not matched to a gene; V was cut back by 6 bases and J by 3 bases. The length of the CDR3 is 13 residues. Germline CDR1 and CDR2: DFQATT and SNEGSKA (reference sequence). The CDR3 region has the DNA TGCAGTGCCTTCGCGGGGGGGCTCTACGAGCAGTACTTC. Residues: CSAFAGGLYEQYF.

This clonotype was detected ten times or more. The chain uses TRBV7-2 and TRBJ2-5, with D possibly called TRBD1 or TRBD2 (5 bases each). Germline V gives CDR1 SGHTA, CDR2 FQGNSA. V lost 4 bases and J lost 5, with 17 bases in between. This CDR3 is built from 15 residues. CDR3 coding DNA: TGTGCCAGCAGCTCCGTAGAGGGGCTGGTCGAGACCCAGTACTTC. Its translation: CASSSVEGLVETQYF.

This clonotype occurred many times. Written as DNA, the CDR3 is TGTGCCAGCAGCTTCGGGGGGAGCAATCAGCCCCAGCATTTT. It codes for CASSFGGSNQPQHF. The chain couples TRBV27 to TRBJ1-5; TRBD1 might be the D (5 bases). Trimming removed 6 bases from V and 1 base from J, with 10 bases in between. CDR1 and CDR2 from the germline V gene are MNHEY and SMNVEV (reference sequence). The CDR3 totals 14 residues.